This T cell receptor beta chain originates from a study of breast tumors, draining lymph nodes, adjacent tissues. Breast cancer patients provided tissue from their axillary draining lymph nodes. This clonotype came up many times. TCRdb independently ran MiXCR on the multiplex PCR reads; one entry per CDR3 protein. The profile covers around 230,000 distinct CDR3 sequences, with around 35% appearing a single time and approximately 3.6% taken by the ten largest. Input material: axillary lymph node tissue. The TCR was taken from a female donor with breast cancer. Some clones in this sample may be carry-over from other donors' samples.

The CDR3 coding sequence is TGTGCCAGCAGTATAAGTGACAGGTTCAACTATGGCTACACCTTC. It yields the protein CASSISDRFNYGYTF. The chain carries TRBV12-3 or TRBV12-4 and TRBJ1-2, with a tentative D call TRBD1 (6 bases). This CDR3 region has 15 residues. V was pared by 5 bases and J by 2 bases, with 15 bases between.